This TCR beta chain stems from a study of cytomegalovirus exposure and HLA in healthy donors. In regard to this clone: Its antigen is unknown.

The PCR made use of 60 Vbeta and 13 Jbeta primers. As processed by the authors: Roughly 10 million shared chains were among roughly 81 million unique TCR beta chains counted in a later analysis. Sequencing used immunoSEQ multiplex PCR; TCRdb keeps in-frame clones, though not all of them. V and J calls and clone size follow that table, whereas D and trimming were derived from the DNA. The table lists roughly 100,000 clones, over 65% of them singletons. Overall study results and limits: Cytomegalovirus-associated TCR beta chains were listed, numbering roughly 150.

Germline loops: CDR1 LGHNA, CDR2 YSLEER. The CDR3 spans 16 residues. Deletions cut 0 bases from V and 4 bases from J, with 15 bases between. The sequence was obtained from a middle-aged man in good health and CMV-seropositive. This rearrangement joins TRBV4-3 to TRBJ2-5; D is possibly TRBD1 (6 bases). Sample: PBMCs. The CDR3 spells CASSQEEGVFGETQYF. In DNA form, the CDR3 reads TGCGCCAGCAGCCAAGAAGAGGGGGTTTTTGGAGAGACCCAGTACTTC.